This TCR beta chain was sequenced during a study of early T cells in non-severe SARS-CoV-2 infection. At the level of the study: With bulk RNA from unsorted whole blood as input, sequencing yielded unpaired chains.

Individual cDNA molecules each received unique molecular identifiers attached to them. TCRdb re-derived calls from the 5' RACE reads in MiXCR, one entry per CDR3 protein. The sample records fewer than 50,000 distinct CDR3 sequences, under 7.5% being singletons. Trimming took off 8 bases at V and 0 bases at J, with 14 bases between the two ends. The germline V gene has CDR1 MNHEY and CDR2 SVGEGT. The CDR3 runs to 15 residues. Findings and caveats of the study: CD4 and private specificities were missed by VDJdb matching, which favored anti-spike CD8 responses.

This clonotype came up many times. Antigen: not known. The TCR originated in an adult who was a healthcare worker with PCR-confirmed SARS-CoV-2 infection or an uninfected control (not recorded which). The specimen was whole blood, collected at baseline. This rearrangement joins TRBV6-2 or TRBV6-3 to TRBJ1-3; D gene ambiguous. The CDR3 DNA sequence: TGTGCCAGCGAAGAACAGCTACTCTCTGGAAACACCATATATTTT. It is translated as CASEEQLLSGNTIYF.